Presented here are 26 T cell receptor beta chains from one specimen sequenced in a study of shared clonotypes between healthy human individuals. Assay: immunoSEQ multiplex PCR; the TCRdb copy retains only in-frame clones and omits some. The sample shows some 1.5 million clones, around 98% of them seen only once. The material sequenced was naive CD4+ T cells sorted from blood. Noted subset: CD45RA+ positively selected. The receptors here all came from a man aged 25 to 45 in good health.

The genes are TRBV5-4 and TRBJ2-2; TRBD2 matches at 7 bases. Germline CDR1 and CDR2: SGHNT and YYREEE (reference sequence). The CDR3 consists of 16 residues. Losses at the gene ends were 3 bases for V and 5 bases for J; bases not matched to a gene: 10. The chain's CDR3 is CASSSKAGRGTGELFF. CDR3 sequence (DNA): TGTGCCAGCAGCTCAAAAGCGGGGCGGGGAACCGGGGAGCTGTTTTTT.

In nucleotides, the CDR3 is TGTGCCAGCAGCTTATCCCCCAGCAGTGAGCAGTTCTTC. It yields the protein CASSLSPSSEQFF. The gene calls are TRBV7-2 and TRBJ2-1; unclear D gene. Germline CDR1 SGHTA, CDR2 FQGNSA. The ends were cut back, 2 bases at V and 9 bases at J, with 11 bases in the middle. This CDR3 has 13 amino acids. Variable domain in full (rest from reference TRBV7-2 and TRBJ2-1): GAGVSQSPSNKVTEKGKDVELRCDPISGHTALYWYRQSLGQGLEFLIYFQGNSAPDKSGLPSDRFSAERTGGSVSTLTIQRTQQEDSAVYLCASSLSPSSEQFFGPGTRLTVL.

CDR3 sequence (DNA): TGTGCCAGCAGCTTGGCCGGGGACAGGGGTGACAATCAGCCCCAGCATTTT. Translating gives CASSLAGDRGDNQPQHF. The V gene is TRBV5-6, the J gene TRBJ1-5, with 10 bases aligning to TRBD1. In germline, CDR1 is SGHDT, CDR2 YYEEEE. After removal of 0 bases from V and 3 bases from J, the junction contained 6 bases not matched to a gene. This CDR3 is 17 amino acids long.

J is TRBJ2-7 and V is TRBV11-2, with 11 bases aligning to TRBD2. The J segment lost 3 bases and the V segment lost 6 bases, leaving 7 bases of the junction unmatched. Germline values: CDR1 SGHAT, CDR2 FQNNGV. This CDR3 has 15 amino acids. CDR3 nucleotide sequence: TGTGCCAGCAGTCGACTAGCGGGAAGGGTCTACGAGCAGTACTTC. Translated: CASSRLAGRVYEQYF.

This chain connects TRBV12-2 to TRBJ2-7; the table calls TRBD1, which could not be checked here. TRBV12-2 is classified as a pseudogene. The CDR3 loop spans 15 amino acids. For the CDR3, the DNA is TGTGCCAGCAGCTCAGGGGGATGGACAGCCTACGAGCAGTACTTC. This encodes CASSSGGWTAYEQYF.

The V gene is TRBV6-1, the J gene TRBJ2-7; D uncertain. The germline V and J ends were trimmed by 4 bases and 7 bases, with 8 bases remaining between them. Germline CDR1 is MNHNS and CDR2 is SASEGT. The CDR3 covers 11 residues. CDR3 DNA sequence: TGTGCCAGCAGTGGATTCTGGGAGCAGTACTTC. It codes for CASSGFWEQYF.

Comments on this clone: Other DNA sequences of this sample code for an identical CDR3. The chain couples TRBV29-1 to TRBJ2-6; D is unclear. The germline gives CDR1 SQVTM, CDR2 ANQGSEA. This CDR3 contains 12 residues. Trimming shortened V by 3 bases and J by 0 bases, and 0 bases separated the two germline ends. The CDR3 loop reads CSVDSGANVLTF. CDR3 nucleotide sequence: TGCAGCGTTGACTCTGGGGCCAACGTCCTGACTTTC.

This chain links TRBV19 with TRBJ1-1; no reliable D call. CDR1 is LNHDA, CDR2 SQIVND, per germline (reference sequence). CDR3 length: 11 amino acids. Trimming took off 3 bases at V and 7 bases at J, with 6 bases between the two ends. CDR3 in DNA: TGTGCCAGTAGTATGGCAGGTGAAGCTTTCTTT. The encoded protein is CASSMAGEAFF.

For the CDR3, the DNA is TGCGCCAGCAGCCAAGAAACAGGCCTCAACACTGAAGCTTTCTTT. Residues: CASSQETGLNTEAFF. This sequence joins TRBV4-1 and TRBJ1-1; a weak D match, TRBD1 (5 bases). The V gene's germline CDR1 is MGHRA and CDR2 YSYEKL. The CDR3 loop spans 15 amino acids. V gave up 0 bases and J gave up 2 bases, with 10 bases separating them.

The rearrangement links TRBV28 to TRBJ2-1; the D gene is possibly TRBD1 (6 bases). Trimming shortened V by 4 bases and J by 4 bases, and 14 bases separated the two germline ends. From germline, CDR1 is MDHEN and CDR2 SYDVKM. The CDR3 has 15 residues. CDR3 nucleotides: TGTGCCAGCAGTTCAAGGGGGTTTGATTACAATGAGCAGTTCTTC. It codes for CASSSRGFDYNEQFF.

This sequence joins TRBV10-3 and TRBJ1-4; D is perhaps TRBD1 (6 bases). Trimming stripped 10 bases from V and 2 bases from J, with 17 bases between. The CDR3 totals 15 residues. The V gene's germline CDR1 is ENHRY and CDR2 SYGVKD. The CDR3 sequence: CATTGGAQTNEKLFF. In DNA, the CDR3 is TGTGCCACCACTGGGGGGGCGCAGACTAATGAAAAACTGTTTTTT.

V and J are TRBV5-4 and TRBJ2-2; TRBD2 matches 11 bases. The CDR3 runs 16 residues. CDR1 is SGHNT and CDR2 is YYREEE in the germline V gene (reference sequence). V shed 4 bases and J 4 bases; nucleotides not matched to a gene: 6. CDR3 protein: CASSLLAGGRTGELFF. The DNA for the CDR3 is TGTGCCAGCAGCCTGCTAGCGGGAGGTCGCACCGGGGAGCTGTTTTTT.

The chain employs TRBV6-6 and TRBJ2-2, with 7 nucleotides matching TRBD2. CDR1 and CDR2 from the germline V gene are MNHNY and SVGAGI (reference sequence). This CDR3 has 16 amino acids. Trimming cost V 2 bases and J 4 bases; bases outside gene matches: 7. CDR3 protein: CASSYTAGGGTGELFF. CDR3 nucleotides: TGTGCCAGCAGTTACACAGCGGGCGGGGGCACCGGGGAGCTGTTTTTT.

As to this clone: The sample contains more than one DNA sequence encoding this CDR3. As DNA, the CDR3 is TGTGCCATCACGGGGGGGAACAATGAGCAGTTCTTC. Its translation is CAITGGNNEQFF. The chain joins TRBV10-3 to TRBJ2-1; 8 bases line up with TRBD2. Germline V gene lookup returns CDR1 ENHRY and CDR2 SYGVKD. V trimming: 7 bases; J trimming: 5 bases; junction bases outside the gene matches: 1. The CDR3 spans 12 residues.

The chain combines TRBV11-2 with TRBJ2-7, with D uncertain. Germline lookup yields CDR1 SGHAT and CDR2 FQNNGV. The CDR3 runs to 15 residues. V was clipped by 1 base and J by 2 bases, with 12 bases between them. CDR3 DNA sequence: TGTGCCAGCAGCTTAGGTCTGGGGATTCCCTACGAGCAGTACTTC. Translation gives CASSLGLGIPYEQYF.

This sequence joins TRBV21-1 and TRBJ2-6; TRBD1 reflects the table's D call only, with no check against the DNA. TRBV21-1 is a pseudogene locus. CDR3 length: 18 amino acids. Here the CDR3 DNA reads TGTGCCAGCAGCAAACAGGGGGCGCCTCTCTCTGGGGCCAACGTCCTGACTTTC. The encoded protein is CASSKQGAPLSGANVLTF.

The chain carries TRBV29-1 and TRBJ2-7; no clear D gene. Germline CDR1 is SQVTM and CDR2 is ANQGSEA. Trimming left V 3 bases short and J 3 bases short, with 9 bases between. The CDR3 runs to 12 residues. CDR3 DNA sequence: TGCAGCGTTGACGGAACAGACTACGAGCAGTACTTC. Protein sequence: CSVDGTDYEQYF.

The rearrangement uses TRBV5-1 and TRBJ1-2; D might be TRBD1 (5 bases). CDR1 is SGHRS and CDR2 is YFSETQ in the germline V gene. V was shortened by 3 bases and J by 8 bases, with 17 bases between the two germline ends. The CDR3 runs 14 residues. CDR3 amino acids: CASSSVVGAEGYTF. The CDR3 nucleotides read TGCGCCAGCAGCTCGGTAGTAGGGGCTGAGGGCTACACCTTC.

V gene TRBV5-4 combines with J gene TRBJ2-5; D unresolved. CDR3 size: 14 residues. V was cut by 0 bases and J by 0 bases, with 6 bases left in between. Germline CDR1 is SGHNT and CDR2 is YYREEE (reference sequence). This CDR3 is CASSLAAYQETQYF. CDR3 nucleotide sequence: TGTGCCAGCAGCTTGGCCGCGTACCAAGAGACCCAGTACTTC. Full variable domain (remainder filled in from reference TRBV5-4 and TRBJ2-5): ETGVTQSPTHLIKTRGQQVTLRCSSQSGHNTVSWYQQALGQGPQFIFQYYREEENGRGNFPPRFSGLQFPNYSSELNVNALELDDSALYLCASSLAAYQETQYFGPGTRLLVL.

The table lists this clone with a count of one. The V and J genes are TRBV10-2 and TRBJ2-3, with 9 nucleotides matching TRBD2. Trimming at V came to 7 bases and at J to 0 bases, leaving 5 bases not matched to a gene. The CDR3 is 15 residues long. The germline gives CDR1 WSHSY, CDR2 SAAADI. CDR3 nucleotide sequence: TGCGCCAGCATCGATAGCGGGGGAAGCACAGATACGCAGTATTTT. Translated: CASIDSGGSTDTQYF.

V gene TRBV18 combines with J gene TRBJ1-2, with unresolved D. The germline gives CDR1 KGHSH, CDR2 LQKENI. This CDR3 is built from 13 residues. The V and J ends lost 2 bases and 6 bases respectively, with 10 bases between them. The CDR3 nucleotides read TGTGCCAGCTCACCAACATCTACGGATGGCTACACCTTC. Its protein product is CASSPTSTDGYTF. The whole variable domain, remainder taken from reference TRBV18 and TRBJ1-2, is NAGVMQNPRHLVRRRGQEARLRCSPMKGHSHVYWYRQLPEEGLKFMVYLQKENIIDESGMPKERFSAEFPKEGPSILRIQQVVRGDSAAYFCASSPTSTDGYTFGSGTRLTVV.

The chain employs TRBV30 and TRBJ2-7; D may be TRBD1 (6 bases). The ends were cut back, 0 bases at V and 6 bases at J, with 15 bases in the middle. CDR1 GTSNPN and CDR2 SVGIG come from the germline V gene (reference sequence). CDR3 size: 14 residues. The CDR3 DNA sequence: TGTGCCTGGAGTGTACTCTCCCGCAGGGGCGAGCAGTACTTC. This codes for CAWSVLSRRGEQYF.

The chain employs TRBV28 and TRBJ1-5; 7 bases match TRBD1. The CDR3 extends over 16 amino acids. Trimming at V came to 5 bases and at J to 0 bases, leaving 7 bases not matched to a gene. Germline V gives CDR1 MDHEN, CDR2 SYDVKM. The CDR3 spells CASSRRTGLSNQPQHF. The DNA for the CDR3 is TGTGCCAGCAGTCGAAGGACAGGACTTAGCAATCAGCCCCAGCATTTT.

This chain connects TRBV2 to TRBJ2-3, with 10 bases identical to TRBD1. The CDR3 has 15 amino acids. The germline V gene has CDR1 SNHLY and CDR2 FYNNEI. Trimming cost V 3 bases and J 6 bases; bases outside gene matches: 6. The CDR3 loop is CASSDRDRGMDTQYF. CDR3 in DNA: TGTGCCAGCAGTGATCGGGACAGGGGAATGGATACGCAGTATTTT. Looking up the rest from reference TRBV2 and TRBJ2-3 gives the full variable domain: EPEVTQTPSHQVTQMGQEVILRCVPISNHLYFYWYRQILGQKVEFLVSFYNNEISEKSEIFDDQFSVERPDGSNFTLKIRSTKLEDSAMYFCASSDRDRGMDTQYFGPGTRLTVL.

This chain uses TRBV28 with TRBJ2-7; 8 nucleotides align to TRBD2. This CDR3 comprises 16 residues. The germline V gene encodes CDR1 MDHEN and CDR2 SYDVKM. Losses at the gene ends were 6 bases for V and 2 bases for J; bases not matched to a gene: 12. The CDR3: CASRPGTSFRTYEQYF. CDR3 nucleotide sequence: TGTGCCAGCAGACCCGGGACTAGTTTTCGAACCTACGAGCAGTACTTC.

J is TRBJ2-7 and V is TRBV10-3; 7 nucleotides align to TRBD1. In germline, CDR1 is ENHRY, CDR2 SYGVKD. The CDR3 contains 15 residues. V lost 6 bases and J lost 5; bases outside the gene matches: 13. The CDR3 loop is CAISVNRGTGNEQYF. In DNA, the CDR3 is TGTGCCATCAGCGTAAACAGGGGAACCGGGAACGAGCAGTACTTC.